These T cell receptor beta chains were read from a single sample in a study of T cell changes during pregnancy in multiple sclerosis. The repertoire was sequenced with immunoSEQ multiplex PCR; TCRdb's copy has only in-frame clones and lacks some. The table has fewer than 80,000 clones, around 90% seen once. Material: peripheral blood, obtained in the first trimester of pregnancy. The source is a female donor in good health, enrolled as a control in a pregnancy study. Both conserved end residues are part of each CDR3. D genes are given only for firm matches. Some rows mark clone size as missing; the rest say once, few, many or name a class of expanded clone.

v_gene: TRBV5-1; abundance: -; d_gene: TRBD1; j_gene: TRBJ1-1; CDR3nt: TGCGCCAGCAGCCCAAGGTTGACAGGGGTGAACACTGAAGCTTTCTTT; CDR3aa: CASSPRLTGVNTEAFF
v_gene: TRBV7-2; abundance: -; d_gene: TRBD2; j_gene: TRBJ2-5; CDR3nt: TGTGCCAGCAGCTTAATGACTAGCGGGGAGACCCAGTACTTC; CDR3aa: CASSLMTSGETQYF
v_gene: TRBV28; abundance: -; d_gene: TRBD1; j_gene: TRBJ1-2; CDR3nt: TGTGCCAGCGAACTCCAGGGGGCGCGGTATGGCTACACCTTC; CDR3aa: CASELQGARYGYTF
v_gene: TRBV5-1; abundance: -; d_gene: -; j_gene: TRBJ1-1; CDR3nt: TGCGCCAGCAGCTTTGACGGGAACTTGAACACTGAAGCTTTCTTT; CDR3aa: CASSFDGNLNTEAFF
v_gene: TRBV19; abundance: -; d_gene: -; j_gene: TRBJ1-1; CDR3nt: TGTGCCAGTAGCCCGCTCCCGGGGGGGCGCGGGACTGAAGCTTTCTTT; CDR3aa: CASSPLPGGRGTEAFF
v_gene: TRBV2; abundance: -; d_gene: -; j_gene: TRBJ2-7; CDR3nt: TGTGCCAGCAGTGAAGCGGAGACCGTACCCCAGTACTTC; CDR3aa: CASSEAETVPQYF
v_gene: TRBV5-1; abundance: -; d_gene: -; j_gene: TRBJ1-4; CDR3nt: TGCGCCAGCAGCTTGGCCCCCGGCGGGGAAAAACTGTTTTTT; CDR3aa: CASSLAPGGEKLFF
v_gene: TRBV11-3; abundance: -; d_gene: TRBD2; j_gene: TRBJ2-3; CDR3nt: TGTGCCAGCAGCTTAGTTGGGACTAGCCGGGAGGATACGCAGTATTTT; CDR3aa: CASSLVGTSREDTQYF
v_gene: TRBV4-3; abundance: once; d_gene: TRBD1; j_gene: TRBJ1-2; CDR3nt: TGCGCCAGCAGCTCGGGGACAGCTACTAATAACTATGGCTACACCTTC; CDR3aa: CASSSGTATNNYGYTF
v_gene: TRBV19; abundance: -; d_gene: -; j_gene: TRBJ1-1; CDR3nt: TGTGCCAGTAGTACCCCCGGGGATACCCCTGAAGCTTTCTTT; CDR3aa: CASSTPGDTPEAFF
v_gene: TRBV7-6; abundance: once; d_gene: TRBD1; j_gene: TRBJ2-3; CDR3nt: TGTGCCAGCAGCCCGACAGGGGGCCAAGGGACAGATACGCAGTATTTT; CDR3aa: CASSPTGGQGTDTQYF
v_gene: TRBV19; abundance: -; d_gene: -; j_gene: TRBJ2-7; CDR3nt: TGTGCCAGTAGGAAGAAGTGGACAGAGAGCTACGAGCAGTACTTC; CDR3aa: CASRKKWTESYEQYF
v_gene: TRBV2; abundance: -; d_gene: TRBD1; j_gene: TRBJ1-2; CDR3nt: TGTGCCAGCAGTGGCGACAGGGTATATGGCTACACCTTC; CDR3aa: CASSGDRVYGYTF
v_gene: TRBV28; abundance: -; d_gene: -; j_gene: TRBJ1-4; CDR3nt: TGTGCCAGCTGGGGGTCAGGGGTTAATGAAAAACTGTTTTTT; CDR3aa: CASWGSGVNEKLFF
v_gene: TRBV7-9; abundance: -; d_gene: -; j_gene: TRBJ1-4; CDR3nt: TGTGCCAGCAGCTTTGGACAGTCAACTAATGAAAAACTGTTTTTT; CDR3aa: CASSFGQSTNEKLFF
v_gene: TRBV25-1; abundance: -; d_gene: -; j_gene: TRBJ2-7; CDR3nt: TGTGCCAGCAGTTCAGACGACCGGGGGTTCAGGCTGGACGAGCAGTACTTC; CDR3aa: CASSSDDRGFRLDEQYF
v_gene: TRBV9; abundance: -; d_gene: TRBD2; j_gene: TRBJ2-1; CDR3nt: TGTGCCAGCAGCCCAAGACTAGCCTCCTACAATGAGCAGTTCTTC; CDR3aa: CASSPRLASYNEQFF
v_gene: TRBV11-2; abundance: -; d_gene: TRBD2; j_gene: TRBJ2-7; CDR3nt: TGTGCCAGCAGCTTAGACGGGGGGAACTACGAGCAGTACTTC; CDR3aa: CASSLDGGNYEQYF
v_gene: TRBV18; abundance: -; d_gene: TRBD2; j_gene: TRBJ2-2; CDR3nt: TGTGCCAGCTCTCCCGGGACTAGCGGGATCCTCACCGGGGAGCTGTTTTTT; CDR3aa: CASSPGTSGILTGELFF
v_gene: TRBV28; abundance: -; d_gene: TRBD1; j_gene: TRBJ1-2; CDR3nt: TGTGCCAGCAGTTTATTTGGTGACAGGGGGAACTATGGCTACACCTTC; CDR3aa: CASSLFGDRGNYGYTF
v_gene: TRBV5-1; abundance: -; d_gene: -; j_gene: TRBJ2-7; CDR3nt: TGCGCCAGCAGCTTCGGTCAGGGCACCTACGAGCAGTACTTC; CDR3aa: CASSFGQGTYEQYF
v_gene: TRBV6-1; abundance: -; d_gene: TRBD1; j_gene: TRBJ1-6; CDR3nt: TGTGCCAGCAGTGAAACAAAGGGACAGGGTAATTCACCCCTCCACTTT; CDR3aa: CASSETKGQGNSPLHF
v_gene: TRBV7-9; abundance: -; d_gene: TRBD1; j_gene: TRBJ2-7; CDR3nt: TGTGCCAGCAGCTCCTTGACAGGGAGAACCTACGAGCAGTACTTC; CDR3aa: CASSSLTGRTYEQYF
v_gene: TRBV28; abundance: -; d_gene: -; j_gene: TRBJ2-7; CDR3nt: TGTGCCAGCAGCAGGGGATTGGGGGAGCAGTACTTC; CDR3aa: CASSRGLGEQYF
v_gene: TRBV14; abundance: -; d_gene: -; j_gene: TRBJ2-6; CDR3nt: TGTGCCAGCAGCCAAGGGGAGGTCTCTGGGGCCAACGTCCTGACTTTC; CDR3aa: CASSQGEVSGANVLTF
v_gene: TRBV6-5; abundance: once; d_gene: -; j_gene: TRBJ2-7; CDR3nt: TGTGCCAGCAGTTATGGGCTTACCTACGAGCAGTACTTC; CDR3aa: CASSYGLTYEQYF
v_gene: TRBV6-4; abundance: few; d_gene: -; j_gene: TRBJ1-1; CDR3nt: TGTGCCAGCAGTGACTCACAGAACACTGAAGCTTTCTTT; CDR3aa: CASSDSQNTEAFF
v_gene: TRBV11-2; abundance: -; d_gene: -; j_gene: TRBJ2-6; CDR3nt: TGTGCCAGCAGCCACACCCGCTCTGGGGCCAACGTCCTGACTTTC; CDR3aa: CASSHTRSGANVLTF
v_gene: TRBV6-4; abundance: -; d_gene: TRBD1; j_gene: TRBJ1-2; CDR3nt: TGTGCCAGCAGTGCGGGACAGCTCCATGGCTACACCTTC; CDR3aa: CASSAGQLHGYTF
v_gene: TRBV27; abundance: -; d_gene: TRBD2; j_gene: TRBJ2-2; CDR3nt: TGTGCCAGCAGTTCTCCCGGACTAGCTATCACCGGGGAGCTGTTTTTT; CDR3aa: CASSSPGLAITGELFF
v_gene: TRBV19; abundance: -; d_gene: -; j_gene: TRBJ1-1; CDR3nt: TGTGCCAGTAGTGAACAGGGGAACACTGAAGCTTTCTTT; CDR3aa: CASSEQGNTEAFF
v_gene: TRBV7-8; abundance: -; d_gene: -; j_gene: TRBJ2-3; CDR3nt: TGTGCCAGCAGCCCACAACAGGATACGCAGTATTTT; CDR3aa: CASSPQQDTQYF
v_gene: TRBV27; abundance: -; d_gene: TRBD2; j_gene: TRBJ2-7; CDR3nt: TGTGCCAGCAGTTTGATCTTAGCGGGAGGCCCCTCCTACGAGCAGTACTTC; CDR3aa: CASSLILAGGPSYEQYF
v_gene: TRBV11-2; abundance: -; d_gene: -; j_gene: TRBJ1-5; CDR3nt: TGTGCCAGCAGCTTAGATAGGGGGGGTGTTCGGCCCCAGCATTTT; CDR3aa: CASSLDRGGVRPQHF
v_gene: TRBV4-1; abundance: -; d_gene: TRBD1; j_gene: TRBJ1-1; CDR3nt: TGCGCCAGCAGCCCGGGACAGGGGACCATGAACACTGAAGCTTTCTTT; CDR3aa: CASSPGQGTMNTEAFF
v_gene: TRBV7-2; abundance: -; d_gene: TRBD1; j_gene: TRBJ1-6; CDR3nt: TGTGCCAGCAGCTTGGTGGGACAGGGGAATTCACCCCTCCACTTT; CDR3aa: CASSLVGQGNSPLHF
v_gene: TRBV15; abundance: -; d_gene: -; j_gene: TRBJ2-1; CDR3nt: TGTGCCACCAGCTCTCGACCGGGACTCCAGTTCTTC; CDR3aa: CATSSRPGLQFF
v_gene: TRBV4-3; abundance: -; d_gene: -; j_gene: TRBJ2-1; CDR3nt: TGCGCCAGCAGCCAAAATCTGGCGACCCGCGGCTACAATGAGCAGTTCTTC; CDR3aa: CASSQNLATRGYNEQFF
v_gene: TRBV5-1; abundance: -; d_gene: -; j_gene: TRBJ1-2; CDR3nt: TGCGCCAGCAGCTCAGGTGGCGGAGGCCTAAGGGACTATGGCTACACCTTC; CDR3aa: CASSSGGGGLRDYGYTF
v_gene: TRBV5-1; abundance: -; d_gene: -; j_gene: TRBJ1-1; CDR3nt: TGCGCCAGCAGCTTGGGGAGGTCTGAAGCTTTCTTT; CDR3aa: CASSLGRSEAFF
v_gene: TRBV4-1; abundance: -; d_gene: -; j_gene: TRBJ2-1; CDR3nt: TGCGCCAGCAGCCAAGGACTTTACAATGAGCAGTTCTTC; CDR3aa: CASSQGLYNEQFF
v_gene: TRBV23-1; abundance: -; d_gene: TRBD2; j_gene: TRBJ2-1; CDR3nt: TGCGCCAGCAGTCAGGGGCCGGGACTAGCGGGACGTGAGCAGTTCTTC; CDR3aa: CASSQGPGLAGREQFF
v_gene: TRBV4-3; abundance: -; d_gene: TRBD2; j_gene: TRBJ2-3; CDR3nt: TGCGCCAGCAGCCTAAAGCGGGAGGGCCCCGATACGCAGTATTTT; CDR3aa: CASSLKREGPDTQYF
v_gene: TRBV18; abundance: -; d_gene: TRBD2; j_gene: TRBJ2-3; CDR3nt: TGTGCCAGCTCAGGTCTGGCGGGGGGCACAGATACGCAGTATTTT; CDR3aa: CASSGLAGGTDTQYF
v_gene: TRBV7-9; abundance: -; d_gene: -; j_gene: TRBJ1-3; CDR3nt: TGTGCCAGCAGCCTAAATTCCAAGAACACCATATATTTT; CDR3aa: CASSLNSKNTIYF
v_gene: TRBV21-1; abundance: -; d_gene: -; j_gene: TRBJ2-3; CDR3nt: TGTGCCAGCAGCACCCTAGCGGGAGGGCTCACAGATACGCAGTATTTT; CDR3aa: CASSTLAGGLTDTQYF
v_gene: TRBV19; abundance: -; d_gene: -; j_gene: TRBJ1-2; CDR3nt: TGTGCCAGTAGTATATCCGGCAGCGGTTTAAATGGCTACACCTTC; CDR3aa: CASSISGSGLNGYTF
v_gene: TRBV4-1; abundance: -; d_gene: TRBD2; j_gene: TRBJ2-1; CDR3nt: TGCGCCAGCAGCCAGTTTCCCGGGACTAGCGGTTACAATGAGCAGTTCTTC; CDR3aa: CASSQFPGTSGYNEQFF
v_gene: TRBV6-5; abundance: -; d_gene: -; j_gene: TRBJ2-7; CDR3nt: TGTGCCAGCTCGGCAGGTCCGACCTACGAGCAGTACTTC; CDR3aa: CASSAGPTYEQYF
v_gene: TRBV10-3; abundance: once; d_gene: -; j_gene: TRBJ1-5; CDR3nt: TGTGCCATCAGTGAGGAGGGATTGAGCAATCAGCCCCAGCATTTT; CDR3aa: CAISEEGLSNQPQHF
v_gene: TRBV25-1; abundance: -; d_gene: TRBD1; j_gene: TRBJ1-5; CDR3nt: TGTGCCAGCAGCGAGGGTGGGCAGGGGGAACGTCAGCCCCAGCATTTT; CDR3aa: CASSEGGQGERQPQHF
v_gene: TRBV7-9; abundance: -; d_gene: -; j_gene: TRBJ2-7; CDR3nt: TGTGCCAGCAGCTTAGTTTCAGGGTCCCCGAACTACGAGCAGTACTTC; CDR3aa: CASSLVSGSPNYEQYF
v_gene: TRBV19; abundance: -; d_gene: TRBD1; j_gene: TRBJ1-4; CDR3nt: TGTGCCAGTAGTATTTATGGGACAGGGATACTGTTTTTT; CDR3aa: CASSIYGTGILFF
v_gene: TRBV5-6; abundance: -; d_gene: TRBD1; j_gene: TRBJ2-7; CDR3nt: TGTGCCAGCAGCGCTGCAGGGGGCTCCTACGAGCAGTACTTC; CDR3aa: CASSAAGGSYEQYF
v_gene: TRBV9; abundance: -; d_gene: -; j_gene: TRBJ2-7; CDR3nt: TGTGCCAGCAGCGTAGGCGGGCCAGCGGTTACCTACGAGCAGTACTTC; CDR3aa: CASSVGGPAVTYEQYF
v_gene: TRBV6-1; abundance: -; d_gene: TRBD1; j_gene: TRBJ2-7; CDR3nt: TGTGCCACCCTCTTCCGGGACAGGGGGCTCGAGCAGTACTTC; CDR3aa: CATLFRDRGLEQYF
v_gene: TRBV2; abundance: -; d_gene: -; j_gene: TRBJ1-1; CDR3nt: TGTGCCAGCAGACCCTACAGGGACACCTCAAAAGCTTTCTTT; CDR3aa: CASRPYRDTSKAFF
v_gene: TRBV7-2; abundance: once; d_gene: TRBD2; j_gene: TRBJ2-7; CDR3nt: TGTGCCAGCGGGGGTAGCGGGAACGAGGTCTACGAGCAGTACTTC; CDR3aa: CASGGSGNEVYEQYF
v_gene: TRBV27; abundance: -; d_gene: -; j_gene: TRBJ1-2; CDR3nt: TGTGCCAGCAGTTTACAGGGCCTGCAAGGCTACACCTTC; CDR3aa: CASSLQGLQGYTF
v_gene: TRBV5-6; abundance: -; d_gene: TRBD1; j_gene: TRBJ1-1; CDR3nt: TGTGCCAGCAGCCGGGACAGACAAGGGGAAGCTTTCTTT; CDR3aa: CASSRDRQGEAFF